What follows is one T cell receptor beta chain and its context. Its antigen remains unidentified. CDR3 length equals 15 residues. Germline lookup yields CDR1 SGHRS and CDR2 YFSETQ. V lost 7 bases, J lost 7 bases, and 11 bases stayed unmatched. The data stem from a study of cytomegalovirus exposure and HLA in healthy donors. General study points: Testing in vitro showed three CMV-associated chains specific for CMV antigens. Subsequent analysis revealed that first-cohort TCR clusters tended to co-occur in the 130 or so validation repertoires.

Libraries were prepared by immunoSEQ multiplex PCR; TCRdb keeps only in-frame clonotypes and omits some of them. Here the sample spans about 76,000 clones, 85% to 95% being singletons. The receptor's source is a woman between 18 and 29 years old in good health and CMV-seronegative. V gene TRBV5-1 combines with J gene TRBJ1-6, with TRBD1 matching over 7 bases. The sequenced sample consisted of PBMCs. CDR3 DNA: TGCGCCAGCTCCAATTCGGGACAGACAAATTCACCCCTCCACTTT. Encoded protein: CASSNSGQTNSPLHF.